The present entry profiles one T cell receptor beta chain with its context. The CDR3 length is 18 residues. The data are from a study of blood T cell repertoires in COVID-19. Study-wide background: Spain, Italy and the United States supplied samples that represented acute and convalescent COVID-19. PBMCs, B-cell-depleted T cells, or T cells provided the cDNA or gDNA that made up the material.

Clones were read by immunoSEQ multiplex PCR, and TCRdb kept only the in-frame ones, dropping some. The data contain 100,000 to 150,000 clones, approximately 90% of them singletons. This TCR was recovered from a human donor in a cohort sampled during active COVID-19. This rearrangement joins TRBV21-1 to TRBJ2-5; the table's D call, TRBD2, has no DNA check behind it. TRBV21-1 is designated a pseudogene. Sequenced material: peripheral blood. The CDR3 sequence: CASSNTFTSGRSQETQYF. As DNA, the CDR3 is TGTGCCAGCAGCAACACCTTTACTAGCGGGAGGAGCCAAGAGACCCAGTACTTC.